These 2 T cell receptor beta chains originate from one sample sequenced in a study of T cells after yellow fever vaccination (dated by TCRdb to the late 2010s). Library method: 5' RACE. The reads were generated on an Illumina HiSeq 2500. The public reads were run again by TCRdb, first through fastp at Q25 and then through MiXCR, and only productive beta chains were kept. A single entry per CDR3 protein holds the most common genes and DNA from its merged rows. In this sample the table shows roughly 240,000 distinct CDR3 sequences, roughly 6.3% of which occur a single time. The top ten constitute roughly 1% of the sample. The sample's treatment or condition label is to be understood as: live attenuated yellow fever vaccine strain. This sample comprised CD4+ T cells sorted from PBMCs, obtained on the day of the yellow fever booster vaccination. The receptors here all came from a man aged 25-40 years who received the YFV17D yellow fever vaccine.

V and J are TRBV20-1 and TRBJ2-1; 7 positions agree with TRBD2. There are 15 residues in the CDR3. The V gene end was trimmed by 3 bases and the J gene end by 4 bases; junction bases not matched to a gene: 9. CDR1 is DFQATT, CDR2 SNEGSKA, per germline (reference sequence). The CDR3 bases are TGCAGTGCTAGGGAGGGCTGGGGGGGTTACAATGAGCAGTTCTTC. This sequence encodes CSAREGWGGYNEQFF.

In this sample, this clonotype turned up many times. The rearrangement links TRBV12-3 or TRBV12-4 to TRBJ2-1, with 8 bases aligning to TRBD2. CDR3 length equals 16 residues. Losses at the gene ends were 1 base for V and 6 bases for J; bases not matched to a gene: 8. The CDR3 DNA reads TGTGCCAGCAGTTTAGGGGCGGCAGGGACTAGCAATGAGCAGTTCTTC. This encodes CASSLGAAGTSNEQFF.